These T cell receptor beta chains were read from a single sample in a study of blood T cell repertoires in COVID-19. Clones were read by immunoSEQ multiplex PCR, and TCRdb kept only the in-frame ones, dropping some. The sample includes roughly 150,000 clones, 88% seen only once; the top ten take approximately 2.1%. Sequencing was done on a sample of peripheral blood. The receptors originated from a man aged 50 or older who had recovered from COVID-19. Both conserved end residues are trimmed from each CDR3.

V	J	CDR3
TRBV5-4	TRBJ1-2	ASSSTGDYGYT
TRBV7-2	TRBJ1-1	ASSTRGQGLAF
TRBV3-1/TRBV3-2	TRBJ2-7	ASSQDLGFRGEQY
TRBV6-5	TRBJ2-7	ASSLLGDRTYEQY
TRBV6-2/TRBV6-3	TRBJ2-2	ASTPSGLANTGELF
TRBV2	TRBJ2-7	ASSEAPSVSYEQY
TRBV24-1	TRBJ1-1	ATSAGQGMNTEAF
TRBV6-5	TRBJ1-1	ASSYSIGSTEAF
TRBV6-5	TRBJ2-2	ASRGLGGAGELF
TRBV6-2/TRBV6-3	TRBJ1-5	ASTPRGRGNSNQPQH
TRBV20-1	TRBJ2-4	SAREGSIQY
TRBV28	TRBJ2-7	ASSFGGAGSSSYEQY
TRBV5-6	TRBJ2-3	ASSSAGRREFTDTQY
TRBV7-2	TRBJ1-1	ASSLAGKREGEAF
TRBV5-1	TRBJ1-3	ASTLTGILTGNTIY
TRBV5-1	TRBJ2-3	ASSSGLAGGVSTDTQY
TRBV28	TRBJ1-5	ASRTGPRIEPQH
TRBV7-2	TRBJ2-7	ASRLGQGAYEQY
TRBV29-1	TRBJ2-5	SVDLWDRGYGEETQY
TRBV18	TRBJ2-3	ASSPPETGPRTDTQY
TRBV28	TRBJ2-4	ASSLPGLNIQY
TRBV7-9	TRBJ2-1	ASSLVRRSSYNEQF
TRBV11-1	TRBJ2-3	ASSFSDRGADTQY
TRBV7-2	TRBJ1-2	ASSFERDYGYT